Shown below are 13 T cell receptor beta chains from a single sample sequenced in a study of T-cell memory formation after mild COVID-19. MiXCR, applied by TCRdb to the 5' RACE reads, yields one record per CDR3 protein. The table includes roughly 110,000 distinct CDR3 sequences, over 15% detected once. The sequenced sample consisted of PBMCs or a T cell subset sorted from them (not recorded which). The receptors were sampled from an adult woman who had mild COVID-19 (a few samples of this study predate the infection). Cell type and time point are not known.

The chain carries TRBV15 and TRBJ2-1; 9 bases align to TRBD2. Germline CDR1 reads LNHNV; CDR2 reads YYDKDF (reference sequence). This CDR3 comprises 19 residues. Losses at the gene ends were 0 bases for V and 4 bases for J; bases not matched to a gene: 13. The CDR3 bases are TGTGCCACCAGCAGAGATCGTTATAGAGTAGCGGGAGTTTACAATGAGCAGTTCTTC. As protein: CATSRDRYRVAGVYNEQFF.

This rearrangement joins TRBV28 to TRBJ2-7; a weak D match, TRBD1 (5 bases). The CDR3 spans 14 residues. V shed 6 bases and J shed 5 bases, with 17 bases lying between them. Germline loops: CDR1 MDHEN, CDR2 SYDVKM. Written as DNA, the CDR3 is TGTGCCAGCAGATTAGAAACGACAGTGGACGAGCAGTACTTC. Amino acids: CASRLETTVDEQYF.

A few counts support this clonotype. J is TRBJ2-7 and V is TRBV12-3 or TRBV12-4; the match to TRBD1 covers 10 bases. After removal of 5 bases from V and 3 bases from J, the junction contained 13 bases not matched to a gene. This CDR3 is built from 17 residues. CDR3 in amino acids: CASSPHTRDRGFYEQYF. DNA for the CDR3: TGTGCCAGCAGTCCCCACACCCGGGACAGGGGATTCTACGAGCAGTACTTC.

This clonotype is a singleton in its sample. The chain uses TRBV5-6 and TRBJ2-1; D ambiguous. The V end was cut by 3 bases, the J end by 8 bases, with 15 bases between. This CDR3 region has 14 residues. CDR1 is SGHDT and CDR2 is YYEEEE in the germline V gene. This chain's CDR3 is CASSSVLLVDEQFF. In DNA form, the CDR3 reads TGTGCCAGCAGCTCAGTTTTGTTGGTGGATGAGCAGTTCTTC.

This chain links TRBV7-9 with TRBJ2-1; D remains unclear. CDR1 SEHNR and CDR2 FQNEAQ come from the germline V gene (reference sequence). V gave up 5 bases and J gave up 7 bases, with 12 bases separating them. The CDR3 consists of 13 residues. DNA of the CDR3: TGTGCCAGCAGCCTATCTTTGGGAAATGAGCAGTTCTTC. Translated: CASSLSLGNEQFF.

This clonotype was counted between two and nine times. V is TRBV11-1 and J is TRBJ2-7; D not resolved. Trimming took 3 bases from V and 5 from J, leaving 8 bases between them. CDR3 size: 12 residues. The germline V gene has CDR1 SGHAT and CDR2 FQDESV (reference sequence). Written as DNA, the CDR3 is TGTGCCAGCAGCTTTCGATCCCACGAGCAGTACTTC. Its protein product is CASSFRSHEQYF.

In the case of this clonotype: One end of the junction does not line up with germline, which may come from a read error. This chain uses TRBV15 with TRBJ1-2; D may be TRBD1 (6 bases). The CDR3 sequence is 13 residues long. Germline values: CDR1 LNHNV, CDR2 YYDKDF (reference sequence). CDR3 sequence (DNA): TGTGCCACCAGCAGAGAAGGAGGGGGGGCGCCGGGCTTC. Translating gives CATSREGGGAPGF.

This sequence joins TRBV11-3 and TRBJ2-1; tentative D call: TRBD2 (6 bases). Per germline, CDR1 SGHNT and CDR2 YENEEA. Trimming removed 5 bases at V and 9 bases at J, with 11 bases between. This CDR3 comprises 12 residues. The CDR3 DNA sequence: TGTGCCAGCAGCCCAGGCGGGATTGAGCAGTTCTTC. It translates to CASSPGGIEQFF.

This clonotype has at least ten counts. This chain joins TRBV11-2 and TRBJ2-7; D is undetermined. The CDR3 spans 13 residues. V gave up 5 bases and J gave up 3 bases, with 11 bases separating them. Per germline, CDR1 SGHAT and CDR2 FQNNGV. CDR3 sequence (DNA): TGTGCCAGCAGCCACAGAGGCAGCTACGAGCAGTACTTC. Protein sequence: CASSHRGSYEQYF.

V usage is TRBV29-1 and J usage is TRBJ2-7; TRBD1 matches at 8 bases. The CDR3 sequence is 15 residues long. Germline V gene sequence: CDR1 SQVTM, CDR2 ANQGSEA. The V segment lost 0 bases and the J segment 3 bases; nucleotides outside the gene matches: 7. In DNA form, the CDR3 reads TGCAGCGTTGAAGATCGACAGGGGAGCATCTACGAGCAGTACTTC. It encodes CSVEDRQGSIYEQYF.

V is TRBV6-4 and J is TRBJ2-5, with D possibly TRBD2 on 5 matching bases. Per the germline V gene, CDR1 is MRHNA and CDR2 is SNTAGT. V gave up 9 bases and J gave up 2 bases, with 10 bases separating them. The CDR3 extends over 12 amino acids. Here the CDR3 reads CARARGQETQYF. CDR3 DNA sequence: TGTGCCAGGGCCCGGGGACAAGAGACCCAGTACTTC.

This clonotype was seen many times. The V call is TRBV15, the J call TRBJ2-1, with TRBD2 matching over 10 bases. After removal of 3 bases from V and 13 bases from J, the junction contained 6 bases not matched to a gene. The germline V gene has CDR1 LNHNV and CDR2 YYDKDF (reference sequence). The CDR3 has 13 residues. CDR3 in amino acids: CATSSSSGRPQFF. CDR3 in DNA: TGTGCCACCAGCAGTTCTAGCGGGAGACCCCAGTTCTTC.

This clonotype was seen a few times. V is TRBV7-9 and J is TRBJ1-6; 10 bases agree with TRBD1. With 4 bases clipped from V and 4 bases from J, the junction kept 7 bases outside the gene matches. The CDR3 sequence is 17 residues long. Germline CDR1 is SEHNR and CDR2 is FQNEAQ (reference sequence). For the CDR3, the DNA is TGTGCCAGCAGCTACACGACAGGGGGCGTTTATAATTCACCCCTCCACTTT. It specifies CASSYTTGGVYNSPLHF.